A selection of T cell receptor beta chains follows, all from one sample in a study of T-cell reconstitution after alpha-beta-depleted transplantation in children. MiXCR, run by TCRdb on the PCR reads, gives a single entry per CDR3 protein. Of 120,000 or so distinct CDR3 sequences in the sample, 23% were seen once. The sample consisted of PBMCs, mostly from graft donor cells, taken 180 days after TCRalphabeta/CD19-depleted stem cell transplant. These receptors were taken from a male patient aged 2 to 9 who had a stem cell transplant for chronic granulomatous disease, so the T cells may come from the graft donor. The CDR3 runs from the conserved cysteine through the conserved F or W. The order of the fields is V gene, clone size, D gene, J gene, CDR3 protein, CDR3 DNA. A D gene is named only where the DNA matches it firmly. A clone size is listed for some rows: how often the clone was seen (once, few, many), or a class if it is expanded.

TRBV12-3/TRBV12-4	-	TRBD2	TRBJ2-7	CASSLGLAVQYF	TGTGCCAGCAGTCTGGGACTAGCGGTGCAGTACTTC
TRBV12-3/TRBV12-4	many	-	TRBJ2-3	CASSSREWRGDNTQYF	TGTGCCAGCAGTTCCCGGGAGTGGAGGGGGGACAATACGCAGTATTTT
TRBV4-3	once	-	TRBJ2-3	CASSHDKGSDTQYF	TGCGCCAGCAGCCATGACAAAGGGTCAGATACGCAGTATTTT
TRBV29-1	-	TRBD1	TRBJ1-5	CSVGGGQGNQPQHF	TGCAGCGTCGGCGGGGGACAGGGCAATCAGCCCCAGCATTTT
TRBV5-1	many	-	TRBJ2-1	CASSLGGPSGYNEQFF	TGCGCCAGCAGCTTGGGGGGGCCTAGCGGATACAATGAGCAGTTCTTC
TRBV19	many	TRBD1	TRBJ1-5	CASNDRGNQPQHF	TGTGCCAGTAATGACAGGGGGAATCAGCCCCAGCATTTT
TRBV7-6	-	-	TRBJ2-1	CASSLNGRTIRDEQFF	TGTGCCAGCAGCTTAAATGGCCGGACTATCCGCGATGAGCAGTTCTTC
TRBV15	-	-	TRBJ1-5	CATSREGSNQPQHF	TGTGCCACCAGCAGAGAGGGGAGCAATCAGCCCCAGCATTTT
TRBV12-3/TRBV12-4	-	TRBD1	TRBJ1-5	CASSSLGTEYSNQPQHF	TGTGCCAGCAGTTCCCTCGGGACAGAATATAGCAATCAGCCCCAGCATTTT
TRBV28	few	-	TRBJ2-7	CASSFEGNEQYF	TGTGCCAGCAGTTTTGAGGGAAACGAGCAGTACTTC
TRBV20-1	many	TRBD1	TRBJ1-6	CSAPTGGDNSPLHF	TGCAGTGCTCCGACAGGGGGTGATAATTCACCCCTCCACTTT
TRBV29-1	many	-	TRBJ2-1	CSVSWGVDEQFF	TGCAGCGTTTCGTGGGGAGTGGATGAGCAGTTCTTC
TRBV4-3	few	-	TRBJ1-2	CASSQGWTEVNYGYTF	TGCGCCAGCAGCCAAGGTTGGACGGAGGTTAACTATGGCTACACCTTC
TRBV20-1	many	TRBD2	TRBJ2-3	CSASTAGGVTDTQYF	TGCAGTGCTAGTACAGCGGGAGGAGTCACAGATACGCAGTATTTT
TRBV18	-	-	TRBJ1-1	CASSPMDRIEAFF	TGTGCCAGCTCACCTATGGACAGAATTGAAGCTTTCTTT
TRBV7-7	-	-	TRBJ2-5	CASSLIRDTKETQYF	TGTGCTAGCAGCTTAATCCGGGACACCAAAGAGACCCAGTACTTC
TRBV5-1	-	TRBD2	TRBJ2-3	CASRSSGTTDTQYF	TGCGCCAGCAGATCGAGCGGGACCACAGATACGCAGTATTTT
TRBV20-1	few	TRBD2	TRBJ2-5	CSARASGGETQYF	TGCAGTGCTAGGGCTAGCGGAGGGGAGACCCAGTACTTC
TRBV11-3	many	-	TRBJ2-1	CASSLGPASSYNEQFF	TGTGCCAGCAGCTTAGGACCCGCCAGCTCCTACAATGAGCAGTTCTTC
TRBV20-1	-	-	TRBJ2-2	CSARGWRRDKATNTGELFF	TGCAGTGCTAGGGGTTGGCGGCGGGACAAAGCCACGAACACCGGGGAGCTGTTTTTT
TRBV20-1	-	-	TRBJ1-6	CSARGGTVVNF	TGCAGTGCTAGAGGGGGTACGGTTGTTAACTTT
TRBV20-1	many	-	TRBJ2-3	CSARRTATDTQYF	TGCAGTGCTAGGAGGACAGCCACAGATACGCAGTATTTT
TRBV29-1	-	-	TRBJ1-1	CSVEETGVNTEAFF	TGCAGCGTTGAAGAGACGGGTGTGAACACTGAAGCTTTCTTT
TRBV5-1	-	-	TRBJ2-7	CASSFTSSYEQYF	TGCGCCAGCAGCTTTACTTCTTCCTACGAGCAGTACTTC
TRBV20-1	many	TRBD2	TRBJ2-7	CSARDLTSGPWEQYF	TGCAGTGCTAGAGATCTAACTAGCGGCCCTTGGGAGCAGTACTTC
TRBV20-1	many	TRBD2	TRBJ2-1	CSAESGRSNEQFF	TGCAGTGCTGAGAGCGGGAGGTCCAATGAGCAGTTCTTC
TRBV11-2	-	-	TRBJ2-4	CASSLVVRPNIQYF	TGTGCCAGCAGCTTAGTAGTGCGTCCAAACATTCAGTACTTC
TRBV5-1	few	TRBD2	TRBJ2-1	CASSLSSGRRDEQFF	TGCGCCAGCAGCTTGTCTAGCGGGAGACGCGATGAGCAGTTCTTC
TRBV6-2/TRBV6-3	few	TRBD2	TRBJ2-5	CASRRGGQETQYF	TGTGCCAGCAGACGGGGGGGCCAAGAGACCCAGTACTTC
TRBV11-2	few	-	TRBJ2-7	CASSKGQFYEQYF	TGTGCCAGCAGCAAAGGACAGTTCTACGAGCAGTACTTC
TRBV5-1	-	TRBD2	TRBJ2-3	CASSTISGRTTDTQYF	TGCGCCAGCAGCACCATTAGCGGGAGGACGACAGATACGCAGTATTTT
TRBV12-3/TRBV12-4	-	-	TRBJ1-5	CASSFTAINQPQHF	TGTGCCAGCAGTTTTACAGCTATCAATCAGCCCCAGCATTTT
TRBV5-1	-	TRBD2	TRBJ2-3	CASSPLAGGPGDTQYF	TGCGCCAGCAGCCCACTCGCGGGAGGGCCCGGAGATACGCAGTATTTT